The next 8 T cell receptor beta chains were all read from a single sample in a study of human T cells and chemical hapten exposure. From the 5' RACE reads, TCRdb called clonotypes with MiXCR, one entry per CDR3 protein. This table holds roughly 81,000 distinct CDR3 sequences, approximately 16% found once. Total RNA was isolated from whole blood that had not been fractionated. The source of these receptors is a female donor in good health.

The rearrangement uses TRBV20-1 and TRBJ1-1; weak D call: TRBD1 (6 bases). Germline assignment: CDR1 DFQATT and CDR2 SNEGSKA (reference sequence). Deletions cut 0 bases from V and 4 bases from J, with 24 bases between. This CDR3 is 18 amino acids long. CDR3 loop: CSARDEGPLLIGGTEAFF. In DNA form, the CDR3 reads TGCAGTGCTAGAGATGAGGGACCTCTCCTCATAGGGGGCACTGAAGCTTTCTTT.

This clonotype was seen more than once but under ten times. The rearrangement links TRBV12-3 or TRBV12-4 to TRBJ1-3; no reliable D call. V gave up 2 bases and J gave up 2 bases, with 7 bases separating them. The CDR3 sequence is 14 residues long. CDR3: CASSLYSTGNTIYF. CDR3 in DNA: TGTGCCAGCAGTTTATACAGCACTGGAAACACCATATATTTT.

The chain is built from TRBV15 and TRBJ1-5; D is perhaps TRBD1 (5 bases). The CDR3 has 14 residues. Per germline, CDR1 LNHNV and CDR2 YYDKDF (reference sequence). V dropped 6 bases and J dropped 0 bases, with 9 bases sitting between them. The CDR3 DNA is TGTGCCACCAGTACGACAGATAGCAATCAGCCCCAGCATTTT. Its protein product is CATSTTDSNQPQHF.

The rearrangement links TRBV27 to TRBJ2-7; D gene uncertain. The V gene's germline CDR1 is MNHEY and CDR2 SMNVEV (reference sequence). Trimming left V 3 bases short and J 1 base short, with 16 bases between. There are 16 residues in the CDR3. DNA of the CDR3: TGTGCCAGCAGTTTCACTTCTCCCCGTGGGTCCTACGAGCAGTACTTC. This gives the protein CASSFTSPRGSYEQYF.

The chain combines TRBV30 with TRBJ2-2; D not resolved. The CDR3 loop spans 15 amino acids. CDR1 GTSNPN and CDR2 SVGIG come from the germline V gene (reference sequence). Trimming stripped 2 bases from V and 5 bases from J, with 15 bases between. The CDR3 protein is CAWSRGPPETGELFF. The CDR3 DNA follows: TGTGCCTGGAGTCGCGGACCACCTGAGACCGGGGAGCTGTTTTTT.

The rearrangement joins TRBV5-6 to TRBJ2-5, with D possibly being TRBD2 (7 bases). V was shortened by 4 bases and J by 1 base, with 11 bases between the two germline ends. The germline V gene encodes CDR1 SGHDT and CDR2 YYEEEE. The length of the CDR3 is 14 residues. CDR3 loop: CASSLRGGQETQYF. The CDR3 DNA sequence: TGTGCCAGCAGCCTAAGGGGGGGCCAAGAGACCCAGTACTTC.

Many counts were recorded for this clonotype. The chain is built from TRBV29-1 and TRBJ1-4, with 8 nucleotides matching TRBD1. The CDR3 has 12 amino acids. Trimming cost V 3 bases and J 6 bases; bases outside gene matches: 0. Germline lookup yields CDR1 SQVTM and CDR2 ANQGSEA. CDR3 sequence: CSVETGDEKLFF. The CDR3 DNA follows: TGCAGCGTTGAGACAGGGGATGAAAAACTGTTTTTT.

The CDR3 protein is CASSSLGVDGYTF. The CDR3, as DNA: TGTGCCAGCAGCTCCCTAGGGGTCGATGGCTACACCTTC. The chain joins TRBV12-3 or TRBV12-4 to TRBJ1-2; possible D gene TRBD1, 5 bases. The CDR3 is 13 amino acids. V shed 6 bases and J shed 6 bases, with 14 bases lying between them.